Shown below are 18 T cell receptor beta chains from a single sample sequenced in a study of CD4+ T cells in melanoma. The protocol was immunoSEQ multiplex PCR, while the TCRdb copy is restricted to in-frame clones and leaves out a portion. Seen here are 140,000 or so clones, over 90% observed once, and the top ten hold less than 2%. The receptors come from a human donor with melanoma.

The J gene is TRBJ1-2, the V gene TRBV6-1; 9 bases match TRBD1. This CDR3 has 14 amino acids. Germline V gene data show CDR1 as MNHNS and CDR2 as SASEGT. Trimming removed 4 bases from V and 8 bases from J; junction bases left unmatched: 8. The CDR3 loop is CASSGGTGFIGYTF. CDR3 coding DNA: TGTGCCAGCAGTGGAGGGACAGGGTTTATAGGCTACACCTTC.

This chain uses TRBV5-4 with TRBJ1-2; D might be TRBD1 (5 bases). The length of the CDR3 is 16 residues. Looked up from germline, CDR1 is SGHNT and CDR2 is YYREEE (reference sequence). V was clipped by 0 bases and J by 4 bases, with 16 bases between them. CDR3 bases: TGTGCCAGCAGCTTGGGGTTCGGAGGGGAAGGCTATGGCTACACCTTC. It yields the protein CASSLGFGGEGYGYTF.

This clone came up once. The chain carries TRBV30 and TRBJ1-6; no clear D gene. This CDR3 has 16 residues. V was pared by 1 base and J by 0 bases, with 10 bases between. In germline, CDR1 is GTSNPN, CDR2 SVGIG (reference sequence). The CDR3 is CAWSGRRSSYNSPLHF. In DNA, the CDR3 is TGTGCCTGGAGTGGACGGAGGAGCTCCTATAATTCACCCCTCCACTTT.

The V call is TRBV5-1, the J call TRBJ2-1; a weak D match, TRBD1 (5 bases). This CDR3 has 14 amino acids. The V gene's germline CDR1 is SGHRS and CDR2 YFSETQ. Trimming pared 0 bases from V and 6 bases from J, leaving 10 bases between. CDR3 sequence reads: CASSLEAGINEQFF. DNA for the CDR3: TGCGCCAGCAGCTTGGAGGCAGGGATCAATGAGCAGTTCTTC.

The J gene is TRBJ1-2, the V gene TRBV6-5; TRBD1 matches at 7 bases. Germline V gives CDR1 MNHEY, CDR2 SVGAGI. The ends lost 4 bases at V and 0 bases at J; junction bases unmatched: 5. The CDR3 has 15 residues. CDR3 nucleotides: TGTGCCAGCAGTTCTACAGGGGCGGCTAACTATGGCTACACCTTC. Encoded protein: CASSSTGAANYGYTF.

This sequence joins TRBV6-5 and TRBJ1-1; tentatively, D is TRBD1 (5 bases). V was clipped by 10 bases and J by 3 bases, with 12 bases between them. Germline CDR1 is MNHEY and CDR2 is SVGAGI. The CDR3 loop spans 12 amino acids. The CDR3 bases are TGTGCCACCTCAGGGTCGGACACTGAAGCTTTCTTT. It specifies CATSGSDTEAFF.

The rearrangement uses TRBV5-4 and TRBJ2-5, with D possibly matching TRBD2 (5 bases). Germline V lookup: CDR1 SGHNT, CDR2 YYREEE (reference sequence). The V and J ends lost 3 bases and 4 bases respectively, with 13 bases between them. The CDR3 is made up of 14 amino acids. CDR3: CASSSPREGETQYF. The CDR3 DNA reads as TGTGCCAGCAGCTCCCCTCGCGAGGGAGAGACCCAGTACTTC.

The rearrangement uses TRBV6-5 and TRBJ2-3, with 7 bases that match TRBD2. Trimming took 6 bases from V and 3 from J; bases not matched to a gene: 3. Germline V lookup: CDR1 MNHEY, CDR2 SVGAGI. The CDR3 has 13 residues. CDR3 sequence reads: CASRRGLTDTQYF. The CDR3, as DNA: TGTGCCAGCAGGCGGGGACTAACAGATACGCAGTATTTT.

The chain uses TRBV19 and TRBJ2-3, with D perhaps TRBD1 or TRBD2 (5 bases each). Per the germline V gene, CDR1 is LNHDA and CDR2 is SQIVND (reference sequence). The CDR3 is made up of 15 amino acids. V was clipped by 7 bases and J by 0 bases, with 14 bases between them. Here the CDR3 DNA reads TGTGCCAGTAAACCTACAGGACTTAGCACAGATACGCAGTATTTT. Amino acid sequence: CASKPTGLSTDTQYF.

V gene TRBV6-4 combines with J gene TRBJ2-3, with a tentative D call TRBD2 (5 bases). CDR1 and CDR2 (germline): MRHNA, SNTAGT. The CDR3 sequence is 17 residues long. V was clipped by 5 bases and J by 0 bases, with 18 bases between them. CDR3 nucleotides: TGTGCCAGCAGTTGGCCTAGCTCCTTCACCAGCACAGATACGCAGTATTTT. This sequence encodes CASSWPSSFTSTDTQYF.

DNA for the CDR3: TGCGCCAGCAGCGAGGGACAGCCGAACACTGAAGCTTTCTTT. Amino acid sequence: CASSEGQPNTEAFF. The V and J genes are TRBV5-1 and TRBJ1-1, with 7 bases identical to TRBD1. Germline V lookup: CDR1 SGHRS, CDR2 YFSETQ. The V and J ends lost 4 bases and 1 base, in that order; junction bases with no gene match: 4. This CDR3 is 14 amino acids long.

The CDR3 loop is CASSFQGGLSTDTQYF. CDR3 sequence (DNA): TGTGCCAGCAGTTTTCAAGGGGGCCTTAGCACAGATACGCAGTATTTT. This chain connects TRBV27 to TRBJ2-3, with 7 nucleotides matching TRBD1. J was trimmed by 0 bases and V by 3 bases; bases with no gene match: 6. Germline CDR1 is MNHEY and CDR2 is SMNVEV (reference sequence). The CDR3 is 16 residues long.

The rearrangement links TRBV2 to TRBJ2-5; D is unclear. CDR3 size: 14 residues. V was clipped by 5 bases and J by 2 bases, with 12 bases between them. The V gene's germline CDR1 is SNHLY and CDR2 FYNNEI. The CDR3 DNA reads as TGTGCCAGCAGTATCCGGAAGGGACAAGAGACCCAGTACTTC. Translating it yields CASSIRKGQETQYF.

This sequence joins TRBV18 and TRBJ1-5, with 8 bases fitting TRBD1. CDR3 size: 15 residues. Germline loops: CDR1 KGHSH, CDR2 LQKENI. Trimming removed 6 bases from V and 2 bases from J; junction bases left unmatched: 6. CDR3 region: CASSPGTGGNQPQHF. CDR3 nucleotide sequence: TGTGCCAGCTCCCCCGGGACAGGTGGCAATCAGCCCCAGCATTTT.

This clone has just one count. The rearrangement uses TRBV13 and TRBJ2-7; 9 positions match TRBD1. Germline CDR1 and CDR2: PRHDT and FYEKMQ (reference sequence). The length of the CDR3 is 14 residues. With 5 bases clipped from V and 5 bases from J, the junction kept 7 bases outside the gene matches. CDR3 DNA: TGTGCCAGCAGCGTCAGGACAGGGGTGGACGAGCAGTACTTC. As protein: CASSVRTGVDEQYF.

The chain combines TRBV2 with TRBJ2-5, with 8 positions matching TRBD2. There are 15 residues in the CDR3. J was trimmed by 2 bases and V by 4 bases; bases with no gene match: 6. Germline V gene lookup returns CDR1 SNHLY and CDR2 FYNNEI. The CDR3: CASSGPGGGQETQYF. CDR3 bases: TGTGCCAGCAGTGGCCCGGGGGGGGGACAAGAGACCCAGTACTTC. The variable domain in full, completed from reference TRBV2 and TRBJ2-5, reads EPEVTQTPSHQVTQMGQEVILRCVPISNHLYFYWYRQILGQKVEFLVSFYNNEISEKSEIFDDQFSVERPDGSNFTLKIRSTKLEDSAMYFCASSGPGGGQETQYFGPGTRLLVL.

V is TRBV5-4 and J is TRBJ1-1; 10 bases align to TRBD1. With 3 bases clipped from V and 6 bases from J, the junction kept 2 bases outside the gene matches. CDR1 and CDR2 from the germline V gene are SGHNT and YYREEE (reference sequence). This CDR3 has 13 residues. For the CDR3, the DNA is TGTGCCAGCAGCTCCGGACAGGGGGCTGAAGCTTTCTTT. Translating it yields CASSSGQGAEAFF. Variable domain in full (rest from reference TRBV5-4 and TRBJ1-1): ETGVTQSPTHLIKTRGQQVTLRCSSQSGHNTVSWYQQALGQGPQFIFQYYREEENGRGNFPPRFSGLQFPNYSSELNVNALELDDSALYLCASSSGQGAEAFFGQGTRLTVV.

The chain couples TRBV5-4 to TRBJ2-6; D possibly uses TRBD1 or TRBD2 (5 bases each). CDR1 is SGHNT and CDR2 is YYREEE in the germline V gene (reference sequence). V lost 6 bases and J lost 0, with 13 bases in between. The CDR3 length is 16 residues. The CDR3 bases are TGTGCCAGCATCAAGGGGACCCCCTCTGGGGCCAACGTCCTGACTTTC. It is translated as CASIKGTPSGANVLTF.